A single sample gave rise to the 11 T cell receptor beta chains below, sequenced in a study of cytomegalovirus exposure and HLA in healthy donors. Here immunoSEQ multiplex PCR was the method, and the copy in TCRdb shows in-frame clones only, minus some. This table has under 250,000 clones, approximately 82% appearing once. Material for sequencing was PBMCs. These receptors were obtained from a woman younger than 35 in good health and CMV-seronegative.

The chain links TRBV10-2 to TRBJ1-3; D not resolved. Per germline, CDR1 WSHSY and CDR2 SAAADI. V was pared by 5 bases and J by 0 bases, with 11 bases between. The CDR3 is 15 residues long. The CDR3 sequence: CASSSGRLSGNTIYF. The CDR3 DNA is TGCGCCAGCAGTAGCGGGCGGCTCTCTGGAAACACCATATATTTT.

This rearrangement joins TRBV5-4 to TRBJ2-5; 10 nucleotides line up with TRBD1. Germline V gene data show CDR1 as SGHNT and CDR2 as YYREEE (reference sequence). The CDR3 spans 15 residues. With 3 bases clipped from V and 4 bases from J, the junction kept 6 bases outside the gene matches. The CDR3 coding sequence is TGTGCCAGCAGCTCGAAGACAGGGGGCATAGAGACCCAGTACTTC. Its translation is CASSSKTGGIETQYF. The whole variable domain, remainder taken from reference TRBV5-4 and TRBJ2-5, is ETGVTQSPTHLIKTRGQQVTLRCSSQSGHNTVSWYQQALGQGPQFIFQYYREEENGRGNFPPRFSGLQFPNYSSELNVNALELDDSALYLCASSSKTGGIETQYFGPGTRLLVL.

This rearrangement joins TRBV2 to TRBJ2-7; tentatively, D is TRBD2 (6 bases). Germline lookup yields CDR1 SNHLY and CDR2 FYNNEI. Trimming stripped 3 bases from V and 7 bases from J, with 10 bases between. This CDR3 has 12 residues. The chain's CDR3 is CASSDLAGEQYF. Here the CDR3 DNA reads TGTGCCAGCAGTGATCTGGCGGGGGAGCAGTACTTC. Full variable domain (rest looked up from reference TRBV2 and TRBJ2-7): EPEVTQTPSHQVTQMGQEVILRCVPISNHLYFYWYRQILGQKVEFLVSFYNNEISEKSEIFDDQFSVERPDGSNFTLKIRSTKLEDSAMYFCASSDLAGEQYFGPGTRLTVT.

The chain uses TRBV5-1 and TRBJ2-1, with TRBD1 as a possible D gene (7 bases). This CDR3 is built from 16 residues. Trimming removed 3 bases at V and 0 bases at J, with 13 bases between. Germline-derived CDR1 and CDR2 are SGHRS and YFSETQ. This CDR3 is CASSSAGGSSYNEQFF. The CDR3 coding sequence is TGCGCCAGCAGCTCCGCAGGGGGGAGCTCCTACAATGAGCAGTTCTTC.

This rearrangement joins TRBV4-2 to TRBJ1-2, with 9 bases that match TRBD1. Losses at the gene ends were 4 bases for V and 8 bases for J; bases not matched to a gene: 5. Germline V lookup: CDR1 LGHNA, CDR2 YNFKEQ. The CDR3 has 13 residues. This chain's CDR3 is CASSRDRDNGYTF. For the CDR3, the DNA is TGTGCCAGCAGCCGGGACAGGGATAACGGCTACACCTTC.

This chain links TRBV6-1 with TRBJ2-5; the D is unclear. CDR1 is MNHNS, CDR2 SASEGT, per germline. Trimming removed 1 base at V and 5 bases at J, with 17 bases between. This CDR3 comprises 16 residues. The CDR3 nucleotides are TGTGCCAGCAGTGAAGGAGTACGGCTCCGAAGGGAGACCCAGTACTTC. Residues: CASSEGVRLRRETQYF.

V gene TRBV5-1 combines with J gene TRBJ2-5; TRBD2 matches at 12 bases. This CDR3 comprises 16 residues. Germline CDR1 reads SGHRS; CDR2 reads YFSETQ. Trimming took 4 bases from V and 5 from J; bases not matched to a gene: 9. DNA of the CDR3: TGCGCCAGCAGCCCGGGGACTAGCGGGCCGGGGGAGACCCAGTACTTC. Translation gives CASSPGTSGPGETQYF.

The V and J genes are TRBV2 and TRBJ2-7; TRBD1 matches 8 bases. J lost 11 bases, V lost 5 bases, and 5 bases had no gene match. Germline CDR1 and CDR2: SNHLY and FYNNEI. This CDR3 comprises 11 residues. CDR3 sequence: CASSPDREEYF. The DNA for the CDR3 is TGTGCCAGCAGTCCGGACAGGGAAGAGTACTTC.

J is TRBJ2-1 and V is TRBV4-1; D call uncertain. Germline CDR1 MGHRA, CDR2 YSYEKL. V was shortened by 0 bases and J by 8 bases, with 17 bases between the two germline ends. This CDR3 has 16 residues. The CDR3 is CASSQDRRDWEDEQFF. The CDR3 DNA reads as TGCGCCAGCAGCCAAGATCGAAGAGATTGGGAAGATGAGCAGTTCTTC.

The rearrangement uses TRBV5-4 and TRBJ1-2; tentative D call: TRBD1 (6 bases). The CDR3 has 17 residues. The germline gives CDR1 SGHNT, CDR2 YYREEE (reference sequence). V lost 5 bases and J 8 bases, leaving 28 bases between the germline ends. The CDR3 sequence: CASRPGAGELLMGGYTF. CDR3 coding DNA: TGTGCCAGCAGACCAGGGGCAGGAGAACTCTTGATGGGGGGCTACACCTTC.

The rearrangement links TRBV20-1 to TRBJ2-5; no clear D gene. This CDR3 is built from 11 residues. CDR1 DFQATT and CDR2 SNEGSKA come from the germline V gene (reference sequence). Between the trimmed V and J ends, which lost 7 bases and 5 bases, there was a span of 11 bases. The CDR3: CSVRTVETQYF. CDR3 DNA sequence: TGCAGTGTCCGGACGGTGGAGACCCAGTACTTC.